Listed below are T cell receptor beta chains from one sample, sequenced in a study of blood T cells in healthy people across ages. TCRdb reprocessed the 5' RACE reads with MiXCR, giving one entry per CDR3 protein. The table lists 800,000 or so distinct CDR3 sequences, 20% to 25% of them singletons. Separately, the same data were catalogued under a study of T cells of mothers and their children.

Sample: blood. The receptors were sampled from a boy aged 5-17 years in good health. The CDR3 runs from the conserved cysteine through the conserved F or W. Each record gives: J gene, V gene, clone size, D gene, CDR3 protein, CDR3 DNA. D genes are given only for firm matches. Some rows have no size entry. The others give once, few or many, or a class for an expanded clone.

J: TRBJ2-7; V: TRBV12-3/TRBV12-4; size: .; D: .; CDR3: CASSLVDHYPLARPTYEQYF; DNA: TGTGCCAGCAGTTTAGTGGATCATTATCCCCTGGCGAGACCCACCTACGAGCAGTACTTC
J: TRBJ2-2; V: TRBV29-1; size: few; D: .; CDR3: CSVDPRGNTGELFF; DNA: TGCAGCGTTGATCCTCGGGGGAACACCGGGGAGCTGTTTTTT
J: TRBJ2-7; V: TRBV6-6; size: few; D: TRBD1; CDR3: CASRKTGIEDYEQYF; DNA: TGTGCCAGCAGGAAGACAGGGATAGAGGACTACGAGCAGTACTTC
J: TRBJ2-1; V: TRBV4-3; size: .; D: TRBD2; CDR3: CASSQGWGGSSYNEQFF; DNA: TGCGCCAGCAGCCAAGGATGGGGGGGGAGCTCCTACAATGAGCAGTTCTTC
J: TRBJ2-5; V: TRBV3-1; size: few; D: .; CDR3: CASSQGTGKYQETQYF; DNA: TGTGCCAGCAGCCAGGGGACGGGGAAGTACCAAGAGACCCAGTACTTC
J: TRBJ2-2; V: TRBV7-9; size: few; D: .; CDR3: CASSLVLGTGELFF; DNA: TGTGCCAGCAGCTTAGTTCTTGGAACCGGGGAGCTGTTTTTT
J: TRBJ1-1; V: TRBV12-3/TRBV12-4; size: .; D: .; CDR3: CASSPRSRWGSEAFF; DNA: TGTGCCAGCAGTCCCCGGTCGCGTTGGGGATCTGAAGCTTTCTTT
J: TRBJ2-7; V: TRBV19; size: .; D: TRBD2; CDR3: CASILETHLAAYEQYF; DNA: TGTGCCAGTATCCTTGAAACTCATCTAGCGGCCTACGAGCAGTACTTC
J: TRBJ2-5; V: TRBV29-1; size: .; D: .; CDR3: CSVAPRLKETQYF; DNA: TGCAGCGTTGCACCGAGACTCAAAGAGACCCAGTACTTC
J: TRBJ1-1; V: TRBV12-5; size: .; D: .; CDR3: CASGWDGMNTEAFF; DNA: TGTGCTAGTGGCTGGGACGGGATGAACACTGAAGCTTTCTTT
J: TRBJ1-4; V: TRBV7-2; size: .; D: .; CDR3: CARSYLGQGEKLFF; DNA: TGTGCCAGAAGCTATTTGGGGCAGGGAGAAAAACTGTTTTTT
J: TRBJ1-1; V: TRBV12-3/TRBV12-4; size: few; D: TRBD1; CDR3: CASSLYRGGTEAFF; DNA: TGTGCCAGCAGTTTATACAGGGGAGGTACTGAAGCTTTCTTT
J: TRBJ2-3; V: TRBV6-1; size: .; D: .; CDR3: CASSEFQASTDTQYF; DNA: TGTGCCAGCAGTGAATTCCAGGCCAGCACAGATACGCAGTATTTT
J: TRBJ2-5; V: TRBV7-9; size: few; D: .; CDR3: CASSLGRRDQETQYF; DNA: TGTGCCAGCAGCCTGGGAAGAAGAGACCAAGAGACCCAGTACTTC
J: TRBJ2-7; V: TRBV15; size: few; D: TRBD1; CDR3: CATSSALTGQGSYEQYF; DNA: TGTGCCACCAGCAGCGCCCTAACGGGACAGGGCTCCTACGAGCAGTACTTC
J: TRBJ1-1; V: TRBV4-1; size: few; D: .; CDR3: CASSQDRGVGAEAFF; DNA: TGCGCCAGCAGCCAAGATCGAGGGGTTGGGGCTGAAGCTTTCTTT
J: TRBJ1-4; V: TRBV11-2; size: .; D: .; CDR3: CASSPREDYNEKLFF; DNA: TGTGCCAGCAGCCCCCGTGAGGATTATAATGAAAAACTGTTTTTT
J: TRBJ1-2; V: TRBV27; size: .; D: TRBD1; CDR3: CASSSDPGQGAYNGYTF; DNA: TGTGCCAGCAGTTCGGACCCGGGACAGGGGGCCTATAATGGCTACACCTTC
J: TRBJ1-3; V: TRBV5-1; size: .; D: .; CDR3: CASSLDRVSENTIYF; DNA: TGCGCCAGCAGCTTGGACAGGGTTTCTGAAAACACCATATATTTT
J: TRBJ2-7; V: TRBV24-1; size: .; D: .; CDR3: CATSDQAYEQYF; DNA: TGTGCCACCAGTGATCAGGCCTACGAGCAGTACTTC
J: TRBJ1-2; V: TRBV7-9; size: .; D: TRBD1; CDR3: CASRDRDVHYGYTF; DNA: TGTGCCAGCAGGGACAGGGATGTACACTATGGCTACACCTTC
J: TRBJ2-5; V: TRBV7-2; size: few; D: TRBD2; CDR3: CASSLVASGSIFETQYF; DNA: TGTGCCAGCAGCTTAGTGGCTAGCGGGAGTATCTTTGAGACCCAGTACTTC
J: TRBJ2-5; V: TRBV7-2; size: .; D: .; CDR3: CASSQTGRGETQYF; DNA: TGTGCCAGCAGCCAGACAGGGCGGGGAGAGACCCAGTACTTC
J: TRBJ2-5; V: TRBV7-6; size: .; D: TRBD2; CDR3: CASSLPGGLRETRYF; DNA: TGTGCCAGCAGCTTGCCGGGAGGGCTACGAGAGACCCGGTACTTC
J: TRBJ1-6; V: TRBV6-5; size: few; D: .; CDR3: CASSYGGPRINNSPLHF; DNA: TGTGCCAGCAGTTACGGGGGGCCGAGAATTAATAATTCACCCCTCCACTTT
J: TRBJ2-2; V: TRBV7-2; size: few; D: .; CDR3: CASSLEATGELFF; DNA: TGTGCCAGCAGCTTAGAGGCCACCGGGGAGCTGTTTTTT
J: TRBJ2-1; V: TRBV6-6; size: .; D: .; CDR3: CATHSQGGFNEQFF; DNA: TGTGCCACCCACTCTCAGGGGGGGTTCAATGAGCAGTTCTTC
J: TRBJ1-1; V: TRBV7-2; size: .; D: .; CDR3: CASRPTPGSEAFF; DNA: TGTGCCAGCAGGCCCACGCCGGGCTCTGAAGCTTTCTTT
J: TRBJ2-7; V: TRBV12-3/TRBV12-4; size: .; D: TRBD2; CDR3: CASSFVAGGPYEQYF; DNA: TGTGCCAGCAGTTTCGTAGCGGGAGGGCCCTACGAGCAGTACTTC
J: TRBJ2-3; V: TRBV29-1; size: few; D: .; CDR3: CSVPHGEDTQYF; DNA: TGCAGCGTTCCCCACGGGGAAGATACGCAGTATTTT
J: TRBJ2-7; V: TRBV3-1; size: few; D: .; CDR3: CASSQDLNSNLYEQYF; DNA: TGTGCCAGCAGCCAAGATCTTAATAGCAACTTATACGAGCAGTACTTC
J: TRBJ2-7; V: TRBV7-2; size: .; D: .; CDR3: CASSPGHSSYEQYF; DNA: TGTGCCAGCAGCCCTGGACATTCATCCTACGAGCAGTACTTC
J: TRBJ2-7; V: TRBV4-1; size: .; D: TRBD1; CDR3: CASSLNPGQDLYEQYF; DNA: TGCGCCAGCAGCCTCAACCCGGGACAGGACCTCTACGAGCAGTACTTC
J: TRBJ1-6; V: TRBV5-1; size: few; D: TRBD1; CDR3: CASSLDGQGYSPLHF; DNA: TGCGCCAGCAGCTTGGACGGACAGGGCTATTCACCCCTCCACTTT
J: TRBJ2-7; V: TRBV6-1; size: few; D: .; CDR3: CASSENRINYEQYF; DNA: TGTGCCAGCAGTGAGAACAGGATTAACTACGAGCAGTACTTC
J: TRBJ2-5; V: TRBV28; size: .; D: .; CDR3: CASRDIQETQYF; DNA: TGTGCCAGCAGAGACATCCAAGAGACCCAGTACTTC
J: TRBJ2-5; V: TRBV2; size: .; D: TRBD1; CDR3: CASSEGTGKQETQYF; DNA: TGTGCCAGCAGTGAAGGGACAGGGAAACAAGAGACCCAGTACTTC
J: TRBJ2-7; V: TRBV5-1; size: .; D: TRBD1; CDR3: CASSWRQGSGSYEQYF; DNA: TGCGCCAGCAGCTGGCGACAGGGCAGCGGCTCCTACGAGCAGTACTTC
J: TRBJ2-3; V: TRBV7-6; size: few; D: .; CDR3: CASSPRGGWLVRADTQYF; DNA: TGTGCCAGCAGCCCCCGCGGGGGCTGGTTGGTTAGGGCAGATACGCAGTATTTT
J: TRBJ2-3; V: TRBV6-6; size: .; D: .; CDR3: CASSPFRLEDTQYF; DNA: TGTGCCAGCAGTCCCTTCCGACTAGAAGATACGCAGTATTTT
J: TRBJ1-1; V: TRBV5-4; size: .; D: TRBD1; CDR3: CASSVDRGRVIEAFF; DNA: TGTGCCAGCAGCGTGGACAGGGGGCGAGTTATTGAAGCTTTCTTT
J: TRBJ2-3; V: TRBV7-9; size: .; D: TRBD2; CDR3: CASSELAGTTDTQYF; DNA: TGTGCCAGCAGCGAACTAGCGGGAACCACAGATACGCAGTATTTT
J: TRBJ2-5; V: TRBV10-3; size: .; D: .; CDR3: CAISEWQETQYF; DNA: TGTGCCATCAGTGAGTGGCAAGAGACCCAGTACTTC
J: TRBJ2-5; V: TRBV7-8; size: .; D: .; CDR3: CASMVWASGEETQYF; DNA: TGTGCCAGCATGGTTTGGGCCTCGGGCGAGGAGACCCAGTACTTC
J: TRBJ2-7; V: TRBV18; size: .; D: TRBD1; CDR3: CASAGQGGYEQYF; DNA: TGTGCCAGCGCGGGACAGGGAGGCTACGAGCAGTACTTC
J: TRBJ2-2; V: TRBV20-1; size: few; D: .; CDR3: CSANKLGTGELFF; DNA: TGCAGTGCTAACAAGCTCGGCACTGGGGAGCTGTTTTTT
J: TRBJ2-7; V: TRBV9; size: few; D: .; CDR3: CASSGEERVYEQYF; DNA: TGTGCCAGCAGCGGCGAAGAAAGGGTCTACGAGCAGTACTTC
J: TRBJ1-2; V: TRBV7-2; size: .; D: TRBD1; CDR3: CASSLVEGQANYGYTF; DNA: TGTGCCAGCAGCTTAGTTGAGGGACAGGCTAACTACGGCTACACCTTC
J: TRBJ2-7; V: TRBV12-3/TRBV12-4; size: few; D: .; CDR3: CASSLWSHEQYF; DNA: TGTGCCAGCAGTTTGTGGAGCCACGAGCAGTACTTC
J: TRBJ2-7; V: TRBV5-5; size: .; D: TRBD1; CDR3: CASSSLYRDRGLEQYF; DNA: TGTGCCAGCAGCTCGCTCTATCGGGACAGGGGTCTCGAGCAGTACTTC
J: TRBJ2-1; V: TRBV25-1; size: few; D: TRBD1; CDR3: CASRPGTEYNEQFF; DNA: TGTGCCAGCAGGCCCGGGACAGAATACAATGAGCAGTTCTTC
J: TRBJ2-7; V: TRBV11-2; size: few; D: .; CDR3: CASSFAKRRAYSYEQYF; DNA: TGTGCCAGCAGCTTCGCCAAAAGAAGAGCCTACTCCTACGAGCAGTACTTC